The rows below give T cell receptor beta chains drawn from one sample of a study of blood T cell repertoires in COVID-19. This table comes from immunoSEQ multiplex PCR, and its TCRdb copy is limited to in-frame clones, with some not included. This table has more than 9,500 clones, around 82% appearing once. Sequencing input: peripheral blood. The receptors here all came from a human donor in a cohort sampled during active COVID-19. Each CDR3 is given with its conserved first and last residue. Fields, in order: D gene, V gene, clone size, J gene, CDR3 DNA, CDR3 protein. D genes are given only for firm matches. For some rows the clone size is stated as once, few or many, or as a class when expanded; others skip it.

D: .; V: TRBV10-2; size: medium-sized; J: TRBJ1-3; DNA: TGCGCCAGCAGTGAGTCAGGAGTGCCTGGGAACACCATATATTTT; CDR3: CASSESGVPGNTIYF
D: .; V: TRBV12-3/TRBV12-4; size: .; J: TRBJ2-7; DNA: TGTGCCAGCAGTTTAGTCGCAGGGCGGCAGTACTTC; CDR3: CASSLVAGRQYF
D: .; V: TRBV19; size: .; J: TRBJ2-1; DNA: TGTGCCAGTAGTTCCCGGAGGTATGGCGATGAGCAGTTCTTC; CDR3: CASSSRRYGDEQFF
D: .; V: TRBV11-1; size: once; J: TRBJ1-2; DNA: TGTGCCAGCAGCTTAGGTGCCAGCGACTATGGCTACACCTTC; CDR3: CASSLGASDYGYTF
D: .; V: TRBV9; size: .; J: TRBJ2-1; DNA: TGTGCCAGCAGCCGCGGCGGGCTCAATGAGCAGTTCTTC; CDR3: CASSRGGLNEQFF
D: TRBD1; V: TRBV28; size: .; J: TRBJ1-6; DNA: TGTGCCAGCAGGCCGACAGGGTATAATTCACCCCTCCACTTT; CDR3: CASRPTGYNSPLHF
D: TRBD1; V: TRBV27; size: .; J: TRBJ2-1; DNA: TGTGCCACTCTCGAGTTTTCCGGGACAGGGATCTACAATGAGCAGTTCTTC; CDR3: CATLEFSGTGIYNEQFF
D: TRBD2; V: TRBV19; size: .; J: TRBJ2-3; DNA: TGTGCCAGTAGTCCCCGGGGGAGGGGAGATACGCAGTATTTT; CDR3: CASSPRGRGDTQYF
D: TRBD2; V: TRBV30; size: .; J: TRBJ2-3; DNA: TGTGCCTGGACCCGTAAAACTAGCGACTACACAGATACGCAGTATTTT; CDR3: CAWTRKTSDYTDTQYF
D: .; V: TRBV6-5; size: .; J: TRBJ2-7; DNA: TGTGCCAGCAGTTACTCGGGGGCTGGGGGGCAGTACTTC; CDR3: CASSYSGAGGQYF
D: .; V: TRBV3-1/TRBV3-2; size: .; J: TRBJ2-2; DNA: TGTGCCAGCATAGCCGGGGAGCTGTTTTTT; CDR3: CASIAGELFF
D: TRBD1; V: TRBV9; size: .; J: TRBJ2-7; DNA: TGTGCCAGCAGCCCGACAGGGTACTACGAGCAGTACTTC; CDR3: CASSPTGYYEQYF
D: TRBD1; V: TRBV7-6; size: .; J: TRBJ1-6; DNA: TGTGCCAGCAGCTTAGCCGGCAGGGGGCATCATTCACCCCTCCACTTT; CDR3: CASSLAGRGHHSPLHF
D: TRBD1; V: TRBV10-3; size: .; J: TRBJ1-2; DNA: TGTGCCATCAGTGAGAGGGACAGCCGGTATGGCTACACCTTC; CDR3: CAISERDSRYGYTF
D: .; V: TRBV6-4; size: once; J: TRBJ1-6; DNA: TGTGCCAGCAGGAGGCGGGATAATTCACCCCTCCACTTT; CDR3: CASRRRDNSPLHF
D: .; V: TRBV18; size: .; J: TRBJ1-2; DNA: TGTGCCAGCTCACCACCAGGGGTTAACTATGGCTACACCTTC; CDR3: CASSPPGVNYGYTF
D: TRBD2; V: TRBV19; size: .; J: TRBJ2-5; DNA: TGTGCCAGTAGTATCGGTGCTACTAGCGGGGCTGGGGGAGAGACCCAGTACTTC; CDR3: CASSIGATSGAGGETQYF
D: TRBD2; V: TRBV29-1; size: few; J: TRBJ2-3; DNA: TGCAGCGTTGAAAAGCGGGGAACAGATACGCAGTATTTT; CDR3: CSVEKRGTDTQYF
D: .; V: TRBV2; size: .; J: TRBJ1-1; DNA: TGTGCCAGCAGATCGACAGGCGGGACTGAAGCTTTCTTT; CDR3: CASRSTGGTEAFF
D: .; V: TRBV11-2; size: .; J: TRBJ1-1; DNA: TGTGCCAGCAGCTCAAATTCTGTCCTCCGGGCTTTCTTT; CDR3: CASSSNSVLRAFF
D: TRBD1; V: TRBV27; size: .; J: TRBJ1-2; DNA: TGTGCCAGCACCACCCTTGGCAGGGGGCAGGAAGGCTACACCTTC; CDR3: CASTTLGRGQEGYTF
D: .; V: TRBV27; size: .; J: TRBJ1-6; DNA: TGTGCCAGCAGTTTCTCCGGGATATATAATTCACCCCTCCACTTT; CDR3: CASSFSGIYNSPLHF
D: TRBD2; V: TRBV5-6; size: .; J: TRBJ2-3; DNA: TGTGCCAGCAGCATGCTAGCGGTAGATACGCAGTATTTT; CDR3: CASSMLAVDTQYF
D: .; V: TRBV29-1; size: .; J: TRBJ2-1; DNA: TGCAGCGTCGGGAGGGACAGAGCTTACAATGAGCAGTTCTTC; CDR3: CSVGRDRAYNEQFF
D: .; V: TRBV7-9; size: .; J: TRBJ1-6; DNA: TGTGCCAGCAGCTCCAGCTCCTATAATTCACCCCTCCACTTT; CDR3: CASSSSSYNSPLHF
D: .; V: TRBV6-2/TRBV6-3; size: .; J: TRBJ2-7; DNA: TGTGCCAGCAGTTACCGCGTGGGCGAGGGTGCCTACGAGCAGTACTTC; CDR3: CASSYRVGEGAYEQYF
D: .; V: TRBV12-3/TRBV12-4; size: .; J: TRBJ1-4; DNA: TGTGCCAGCAGTTTTGGCAATGAAAAACTGTTTTTT; CDR3: CASSFGNEKLFF
D: TRBD2; V: TRBV24-1; size: .; J: TRBJ2-1; DNA: TGTGCCACCAGTGATTATTCGGGGGGGGCCCTTAATGAGCAGTTCTTC; CDR3: CATSDYSGGALNEQFF
D: .; V: TRBV9; size: once; J: TRBJ1-3; DNA: TGTGCCAGCAGCGTTAGGGGCCAGGGCGACTCTGGAAACACCATATATTTT; CDR3: CASSVRGQGDSGNTIYF
D: TRBD1; V: TRBV5-1; size: .; J: TRBJ1-1; DNA: TGCGCCAGCAGCTTGTCGACAGGGGGCACTGAAGCTTTCTTT; CDR3: CASSLSTGGTEAFF
D: TRBD1; V: TRBV9; size: .; J: TRBJ1-1; DNA: TGTGCCAGCAGCGGAGGACAGGGTGAAGCTTTCTTT; CDR3: CASSGGQGEAFF